This T cell receptor beta chain came from a study of cytomegalovirus exposure and HLA in healthy donors. Deletions cut 4 bases from V and 0 bases from J, with 13 bases between. The germline CDR1 and CDR2 sequences are LGHNA and YSLEER. The CDR3 contains 15 residues. Sequenced by immunoSEQ multiplex PCR; TCRdb stores in-frame clones only, minus some. In the table there are approximately 120,000 clones, roughly 90% of which are singletons. The sequence was obtained from a woman aged 18 to 35 in good health and CMV-seronegative. J is TRBJ2-7 and V is TRBV4-3; TRBD1 might be the D (5 bases). The sample consisted of PBMCs. CDR3 sequence (DNA): TGCGCCAGCAGCCTGCAACCCGACAGCTCCTACGAGCAGTACTTC. It encodes CASSLQPDSSYEQYF.